The 3 T cell receptor beta chains below were found in one sample sequenced in a study of identifying expanded T cells in peripheral blood. The data were produced by immunoSEQ multiplex PCR, yet TCRdb's version contains in-frame clones alone and is incomplete. The profile shows around 120,000 clones, over 65% of them singletons. The sequenced sample was blood. The origin of the receptors is a person aged 18 to 75 in good health.

This clone appeared a few times. The CDR3 reads CAWSKYSNQPQHF. CDR3 in DNA: TGTGCCTGGAGTAAATATAGCAATCAGCCCCAGCATTTT. This chain joins TRBV30 and TRBJ1-5; D remains unclear. Germline V gene lookup returns CDR1 GTSNPN and CDR2 SVGIG (reference sequence). Between the trimmed V and J ends, which lost 2 bases and 0 bases, there was a span of 5 bases. The CDR3 consists of 13 residues.

The chain joins TRBV7-9 to TRBJ2-2; 8 positions agree with TRBD1. Germline CDR1 reads SEHNR; CDR2 reads FQNEAQ (reference sequence). The V segment lost 5 bases and the J segment 3 bases; nucleotides outside the gene matches: 2. CDR3 length equals 14 residues. CDR3 region: CASSQGAYTGELFF. The CDR3 DNA sequence: TGTGCCAGCAGCCAGGGGGCTTACACCGGGGAGCTGTTTTTT.

The genes are TRBV7-9 and TRBJ1-2, with a possible D match to TRBD1 (5 bases). The ends were cut back, 6 bases at V and 0 bases at J, with 14 bases in the middle. Germline CDR1 reads SEHNR; CDR2 reads FQNEAQ (reference sequence). This CDR3 region has 15 residues. Here the CDR3 reads CASSRRDRTNYGYTF. The CDR3 DNA follows: TGTGCCAGCAGTCGAAGGGACCGAACTAACTATGGCTACACCTTC.